These 6 T cell receptor beta chains were all obtained from the same sample, sequenced in a study of cytomegalovirus exposure and HLA in healthy donors. This PCR relied on a set of 60 Vbeta primers and 13 Jbeta primers. The table came from immunoSEQ multiplex PCR; TCRdb's copy has only in-frame clones and leaves some out. Its table records about 120,000 clones. Sequenced input: PBMCs. The receptor set was obtained from a woman aged 35 to 49 in good health and CMV-seropositive.

The chain carries TRBV2 and TRBJ2-5; weak D call: TRBD1 (6 bases). The V gene's germline CDR1 is SNHLY and CDR2 FYNNEI. The CDR3 covers 13 residues. The V end was cut by 4 bases, the J end by 5 bases, with 11 bases between. The CDR3 region has the DNA TGTGCCAGCAGTGGGGGGCTTGGGGAGACCCAGTACTTC. Protein product: CASSGGLGETQYF.

The gene calls are TRBV19 and TRBJ2-2, with D perhaps matching TRBD2 (6 bases). The CDR3 runs to 15 residues. Germline CDR1 and CDR2: LNHDA and SQIVND (reference sequence). V lost 3 bases to trimming and J lost 2 bases, with 10 bases between them. The CDR3 here is CASSISTSNTGELFF. Written as DNA, the CDR3 is TGTGCCAGTAGTATCTCAACTAGCAACACCGGGGAGCTGTTTTTT.

The chain employs TRBV27 and TRBJ2-3, with TRBD1 matching over 9 bases. Germline CDR1 is MNHEY and CDR2 is SMNVEV (reference sequence). The CDR3 has 16 residues. V trimming: 4 bases; J trimming: 0 bases; junction bases outside the gene matches: 5. CDR3 amino acids: CASSSPGQGSTDTQYF. The CDR3 DNA sequence: TGTGCCAGCAGTTCCCCGGGACAGGGCAGCACAGATACGCAGTATTTT.

The rearrangement links TRBV10-3 to TRBJ2-3, with 7 bases matching TRBD1. Germline loops: CDR1 ENHRY, CDR2 SYGVKD. The CDR3 extends over 14 amino acids. Trimming at V came to 7 bases and at J to 2 bases, leaving 6 bases not matched to a gene. In DNA form, the CDR3 reads TGTGCCATCACCCCGGGACAGCACACAGATACGCAGTATTTT. It yields the protein CAITPGQHTDTQYF.

The J gene is TRBJ2-7, the V gene TRBV4-3; 9 bases match TRBD2. The ends lost 0 bases at V and 8 bases at J; junction bases unmatched: 8. The germline gives CDR1 LGHNA, CDR2 YSLEER. This CDR3 has 15 residues. CDR3 amino acids: CASSQDAGGGAQQYF. CDR3 coding DNA: TGCGCCAGCAGCCAAGATGCGGGAGGGGGGGCTCAGCAGTACTTC.

This rearrangement joins TRBV5-6 to TRBJ2-5; TRBD1 aligns across 7 bases. V lost 4 bases, J lost 1 base, and 4 bases stayed unmatched. The germline V gene encodes CDR1 SGHDT and CDR2 YYEEEE. CDR3 length: 14 residues. The CDR3: CASSPGTAQETQYF. The CDR3 DNA sequence: TGTGCCAGCAGCCCTGGGACAGCCCAAGAGACCCAGTACTTC. Together with reference TRBV5-6 and TRBJ2-5, the CDR3 gives the full variable domain: DAGVTQSPTHLIKTRGQQVTLRCSPKSGHDTVSWYQQALGQGPQFIFQYYEEEERQRGNFPDRFSGHQFPNYSSELNVNALLLGDSALYLCASSPGTAQETQYFGPGTRLLVL.